The present entry profiles one T cell receptor (beta chain) with its context. The record originates from a study of blood T cell repertoires in COVID-19. As for the study in general: In each case, the material was cDNA or gDNA derived from T cells, B-cell-depleted T cells, or PBMCs.

Produced via immunoSEQ multiplex PCR; TCRdb's table is partial and in-frame only. The table has 200,000 to 250,000 clones, under 85% seen once. The V segment lost 3 bases and the J segment 7 bases; nucleotides outside the gene matches: 13. CDR3 length: 17 amino acids. Per germline, CDR1 LGHDT and CDR2 YNNKEL (reference sequence). The sequenced sample was peripheral blood. The TCR sequence derives from a woman in her 30s with COVID-19, enrolled during active disease. The chain uses TRBV3-1 (or the pseudogene TRBV3-2) and TRBJ1-2; the match to TRBD1 covers 11 bases. The CDR3 bases are TGTGCCAGCAGCCACGACTTCCGGGACAGGGGGTTTCGTGGCTACACCTTC. The encoded protein is CASSHDFRDRGFRGYTF.